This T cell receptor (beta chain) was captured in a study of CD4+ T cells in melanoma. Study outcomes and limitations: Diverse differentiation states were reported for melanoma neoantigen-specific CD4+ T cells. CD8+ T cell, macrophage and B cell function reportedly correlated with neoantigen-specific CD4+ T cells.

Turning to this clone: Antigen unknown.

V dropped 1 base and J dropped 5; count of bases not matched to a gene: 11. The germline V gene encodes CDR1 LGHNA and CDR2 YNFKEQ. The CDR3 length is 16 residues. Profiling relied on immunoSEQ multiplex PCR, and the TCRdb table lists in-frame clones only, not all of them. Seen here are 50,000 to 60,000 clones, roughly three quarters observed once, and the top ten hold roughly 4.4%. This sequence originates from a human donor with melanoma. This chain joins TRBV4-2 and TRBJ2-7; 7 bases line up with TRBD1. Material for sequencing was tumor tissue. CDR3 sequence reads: CASSQAPRGSRNEQYF. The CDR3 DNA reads TGTGCCAGCAGCCAAGCACCCAGGGGGTCTCGGAACGAGCAGTACTTC.